A single TCR beta chain is shown here with its context. As yet, its antigen is unknown. The data are from a study of cytomegalovirus exposure and HLA in healthy donors. Study observations and caveats: Later work found most CMV-associated TCR beta chains apparently HLA-restricted. Association with HLA alleles at 0.05 false discovery rate was found for 17,000 or so TCR beta sequences in a later analysis.

Use of 60 Vbeta and 13 Jbeta primers characterized the PCR. Only in-frame clones appear in the TCRdb table, and some are missing; sequencing was by immunoSEQ multiplex PCR. In the table there are 65,000 or so clones, 60% to 85% of which are singletons. This CDR3 contains 15 residues. The ends lost 3 bases at V and 5 bases at J; junction bases unmatched: 2. Germline CDR1 and CDR2: MNHNS and SASEGT. Sequences were obtained from PBMCs. The genes are TRBV6-1 and TRBJ1-6, with TRBD1 identical over 9 bases. This clonotype was sampled from a middle-aged woman in good health and CMV-seropositive. The chain's CDR3 is CASSDRTGDNSPLHF. In DNA, the CDR3 is TGTGCCAGCAGTGACAGGACAGGGGATAATTCACCCCTCCACTTT.